The subject of this entry is one TCR beta chain. The V and J ends lost 5 bases and 2 bases, in that order; junction bases with no gene match: 5. This CDR3 contains 15 residues. CDR1 and CDR2 from the germline V gene are SEHNR and FQNEAQ (reference sequence). Original analysis: Nucleated cell counts were estimated from reference gene primer amplification. Measured with immunoSEQ multiplex PCR; TCRdb has only the in-frame clones, and not every one. Clonal size and the V and J genes are those of that table, whereas D and trimming came from the DNA. The sample lists 55,000 to 70,000 clones; approximately 79% were seen once. These data are taken from a study of blood T cell repertoires in COVID-19. Study-wide context: Spain, Italy and the United States supplied samples that represented acute and convalescent COVID-19. PBMCs, B-cell-depleted T cells, or T cells provided the cDNA or gDNA that made up the material.

The clonotype originates from a man aged 55 to 69 with acute or convalescent COVID-19. The sequenced material came from peripheral blood. The chain is built from TRBV7-9 and TRBJ1-2; 10 nucleotides match TRBD1. CDR3 loop: CASSAWDRGNYGYTF. DNA for the CDR3: TGTGCCAGCAGCGCCTGGGACAGGGGCAACTATGGCTACACCTTC.